This entry features one T cell receptor (beta chain) sequence. These data are taken from a study of T cells in localized non-small cell lung cancer. CDR3 length equals 14 residues. Some clones are missing from TCRdb's copy, which holds only in-frame ones; the method was immunoSEQ multiplex PCR. Of a few thousand clones in the sample, 30% to 40% were seen once. This clonotype was sampled from a man aged 35-69 years with stage II lung adenocarcinoma. Specimen: lung tumor tissue, collected before any cancer treatment. The V and J genes are TRBV1 and TRBJ1-2; the table's D gene call, TRBD1, was not cross checked with the DNA. TRBV1 is given as a pseudogene. This chain's CDR3 is CASSQDTGGYGYTF. Written as DNA, the CDR3 is TGCGCCAGCAGCCAAGATACAGGGGGCTATGGCTACACCTTC.